A single sample is the source of the 14 T cell receptor beta chains below, sequenced in a study of blood T cell repertoires in COVID-19 (dated by TCRdb to 2018 to 2021). Libraries were built with the immunoSEQ multiplex PCR assay. TCRdb re-hosts the immuneACCESS table, in-frame sequences only. Its copies lack some clones; in the studies checked, an unresolved V gene accounts for under half of them, and the cause for the rest is not known. This sample has approximately 300,000 clones in its table, and about 85% of those were observed once. The ten largest clones take up 0.85% to 1% of the sample. Sequencing was carried out using peripheral blood. These receptors were taken from a human donor with COVID-19, enrolled during active disease. The donor label of this sample is uncertain.

This chain uses TRBV7-9 with TRBJ1-1; TRBD1 matches 8 bases. The CDR3 has 13 amino acids. The junction had 6 bases not matched to a gene; V was cut back by 6 bases and J by 6 bases. CDR1 SEHNR and CDR2 FQNEAQ come from the germline V gene (reference sequence). The CDR3 bases are TGTGCCAGCAGTTTCGGACAGGGCGCTGAAGCTTTCTTT. The encoded protein is CASSFGQGAEAFF.

V is TRBV7-9 and J is TRBJ2-5; D possibly corresponds to TRBD1 (6 bases). V was cut by 5 bases and J by 1 base, with 14 bases left in between. This CDR3 is 15 amino acids long. Looked up from germline, CDR1 is SEHNR and CDR2 is FQNEAQ (reference sequence). The CDR3 DNA reads as TGTGCCAGCAGCATACAGACAGGCCCCCAAGAGACCCAGTACTTC. As protein: CASSIQTGPQETQYF.

The chain recombines TRBV7-2 with TRBJ2-5; D may be TRBD2 (5 bases). Trimming took off 5 bases at V and 0 bases at J, with 7 bases between the two ends. The CDR3 has 13 amino acids. Looked up from germline, CDR1 is SGHTA and CDR2 is FQGNSA. CDR3 protein: CASSGLHQETQYF. In DNA form, the CDR3 reads TGTGCCAGCAGCGGACTTCACCAAGAGACCCAGTACTTC.

The gene calls are TRBV19 and TRBJ2-2; perhaps TRBD2 as D (7 bases). This CDR3 is built from 15 residues. CDR1 is LNHDA and CDR2 is SQIVND in the germline V gene (reference sequence). V was trimmed by 3 bases and J by 2 bases, leaving 10 bases between them. The CDR3 DNA sequence: TGTGCCAGTAGTATGAGGGGGGGCAACACCGGGGAGCTGTTTTTT. Protein: CASSMRGGNTGELFF.

The V call is TRBV23-1, the J call TRBJ2-7; D unclear. TRBV23-1 is known as an ORF, though its function is uncertain. The V end lost 2 bases, the J end lost 9 bases, and 23 bases lay between the germline ends. This CDR3 has 16 amino acids. The CDR3 nucleotides read TGCGCCAGCAGTCAACTCAAATGTCACTGTCTCAGGTGGCAGTACTTC. This gives the protein CASSQLKCHCLRWQYF.

J is TRBJ1-1 and V is TRBV5-6; the D gene is possibly TRBD1 (6 bases). V lost 4 bases to trimming and J lost 3 bases, with 22 bases between them. Germline CDR1 is SGHDT and CDR2 is YYEEEE. This CDR3 is built from 17 residues. This CDR3 reads CASSADRLPGDDTEAFF. In DNA form, the CDR3 reads TGTGCCAGCAGCGCCGACAGGTTGCCCGGGGATGACACTGAAGCTTTCTTT.

The chain employs TRBV5-1 and TRBJ2-5, with D perhaps TRBD2 (6 bases). This CDR3 contains 16 residues. Deletions cut 3 bases from V and 8 bases from J, with 23 bases between. Germline V gene sequence: CDR1 SGHRS, CDR2 YFSETQ. The DNA of the CDR3 is TGCGCCAGCAGCTCTCAGGGTCGCGGGAATCCCGATACCCAGTACTTC. Protein product: CASSSQGRGNPDTQYF.

The genes are TRBV28 and TRBJ1-2; TRBD1 agrees at 10 bases. After removal of 1 base from V and 4 bases from J, the junction contained 6 bases not matched to a gene. The CDR3 is 16 amino acids. CDR1 is MDHEN and CDR2 is SYDVKM in the germline V gene. CDR3 nucleotides: TGTGCCAGCAGTTTATCCCCGACAGGGGGCATCTATGGCTACACCTTC. It translates to CASSLSPTGGIYGYTF.

The chain has TRBV4-1 and TRBJ2-7, with TRBD1 matching over 10 bases. V was pared by 3 bases and J by 4 bases, with 6 bases of the junction left unmatched. The CDR3 contains 15 residues. Germline CDR1 reads MGHRA; CDR2 reads YSYEKL. The CDR3 DNA reads as TGCGCCAGCAGCCAGGCCCCGGGACAGGGGTACGAGCAGTACTTC. Its protein is CASSQAPGQGYEQYF.

J is TRBJ1-1 and V is TRBV19; tentative D call: TRBD1 (6 bases). Trimming removed 5 bases from V and 4 bases from J, with 14 bases in between. Germline V gene lookup returns CDR1 LNHDA and CDR2 SQIVND (reference sequence). The CDR3 is 14 residues long. The CDR3 sequence: CASSPQGVSTEAFF. The CDR3 nucleotides read TGTGCCAGTAGTCCACAGGGAGTTAGCACTGAAGCTTTCTTT.

Turning to this clone: Distinct nucleotide sequences in the sample also encode this CDR3. The chain couples TRBV19 to TRBJ1-2; 9 nucleotides match TRBD1. This CDR3 spans 14 amino acids. From germline, CDR1 is LNHDA and CDR2 SQIVND (reference sequence). V shed 1 base, J shed 5 bases, and the junction held 2 bases outside the gene matches. DNA of the CDR3: TGTGCCAGTAGTATAGGGACAGGGGTTTATGGCTACACCTTC. Translation gives CASSIGTGVYGYTF.

The chain joins TRBV7-9 to TRBJ1-1, with no clear D. Germline loops: CDR1 SEHNR, CDR2 FQNEAQ (reference sequence). The CDR3 covers 12 residues. The V and J ends lost 2 bases and 5 bases respectively, with 6 bases between them. The CDR3 spells CASSLHGTEAFF. The CDR3 DNA is TGTGCCAGCAGCTTACACGGGACTGAAGCTTTCTTT. The variable domain in full, completed from reference TRBV7-9 and TRBJ1-1, reads DTGVSQNPRHKITKRGQNVTFRCDPISEHNRLYWYRQTLGQGPEFLTYFQNEAQLEKSRLLSDRFSAERPKGSFSTLEIQRTEQGDSAMYLCASSLHGTEAFFGQGTRLTVV.

With respect to this clone: At one boundary the junction diverges from the germline segment, which might be a read error. The rearrangement links TRBV19 to TRBJ2-4, with TRBD2 matching 13 bases. Germline-derived CDR1 and CDR2 are LNHDA and SQIVND (reference sequence). This CDR3 region has 17 residues. CDR3 sequence reads: CASSNFGLAGARNIQYF. The CDR3 nucleotides read TGTGCCAGTAGTAATTTCGGACTAGCGGGAGCCAGAAACATTCAGTACTTC.

This clone has a single count. The V gene is TRBV19, the J gene TRBJ1-4, with a possible D match to TRBD1 (6 bases). CDR1 and CDR2 (germline): LNHDA, SQIVND (reference sequence). The CDR3 totals 15 residues. Between the trimmed V and J ends, which lost 4 bases and 0 bases, there was a span of 9 bases. For the CDR3, the DNA is TGTGCCAGTAGTAGGGGACATGCAACTAATGAAAAACTGTTTTTT. Translation gives CASSRGHATNEKLFF.